These 21 T cell receptor beta chains were all obtained from the same sample, sequenced in a study of CD8+CD57+ T cells in acquired aplastic anemia. Patients picked for sequencing had shown CD8+CD57+ cell expansion detected by flow cytometry. Genomic DNA, serving as template, underwent TCR beta VDJ and CDR3 profiling. TCRdb called the reads again in MiXCR, with one record for every CDR3 protein. The sample records about 160,000 distinct CDR3 sequences, 70% to 75% being singletons. Sequences were obtained from sorted CD4+, CD8+, or CD8+CD57+ T cells (not recorded which) from PBMCs. The receptors were gathered from a human donor with aplastic anemia.

The V and J genes are TRBV2 and TRBJ1-5, with TRBD1 matching 7 bases. The CDR3 covers 14 residues. Trimming cost V 3 bases and J 4 bases; bases outside gene matches: 3. CDR1 and CDR2 (germline): SNHLY, FYNNEI. The CDR3 loop is CASSDRGRNQPQHF. The CDR3 bases are TGTGCCAGCAGTGATAGGGGGCGAAATCAGCCCCAGCATTTT.

This rearrangement joins TRBV7-2 to TRBJ2-7; no reliable D call. The CDR3 is 14 residues long. Trimming took off 4 bases at V and 0 bases at J, with 10 bases between the two ends. From germline, CDR1 is SGHTA and CDR2 FQGNSA. The CDR3 sequence: CASSSSSSSYEQYF. The CDR3 region has the DNA TGTGCCAGCAGCTCCTCGAGCAGCTCCTACGAGCAGTACTTC.

This rearrangement joins TRBV5-1 to TRBJ2-3; D is unclear. Germline V gene data show CDR1 as SGHRS and CDR2 as YFSETQ. Trimming removed 0 bases from V and 0 bases from J, with 5 bases in between. This CDR3 is 14 amino acids long. The CDR3 DNA is TGCGCCAGCAGCTTGGTACTAAGCACAGATACGCAGTATTTT. It yields the protein CASSLVLSTDTQYF. Based on the CDR3 plus reference TRBV5-1 and TRBJ2-3, the full variable domain is KAGVTQTPRYLIKTRGQQVTLSCSPISGHRSVSWYQQTPGQGLQFLFEYFSETQRNKGNFPGRFSGRQFSNSRSEMNVSTLELGDSALYLCASSLVLSTDTQYFGPGTRLTVL.

The V call is TRBV20-1, the J call TRBJ2-5; 7 bases agree with TRBD1. This CDR3 is 16 amino acids long. V shed 0 bases, J shed 5 bases, and the junction held 12 bases outside the gene matches. Looked up from germline, CDR1 is DFQATT and CDR2 is SNEGSKA (reference sequence). In DNA, the CDR3 is TGCAGTGCTAGAGATCTCCAGAAGACAGGGATCGAGACCCAGTACTTC. It yields the protein CSARDLQKTGIETQYF.

The chain carries TRBV6-8 and TRBJ2-7; D perhaps matches TRBD2 (6 bases). Germline V CDR1 and CDR2: MNHGY, SAAAGT. The CDR3 is 12 amino acids. DNA of the CDR3: TGTGCCAGCCCTCCTGGGACGGGAGATGGGGAAGTC. Residues: CASPPGTGDGEV.

The chain carries TRBV29-1 and TRBJ1-4; D is ambiguous. The CDR3 is 14 residues long. The V end lost 5 bases, the J end lost 3 bases, and 13 bases lay between the germline ends. CDR1 and CDR2 (germline): SQVTM, ANQGSEA. CDR3 protein: CSVSKGSPNEKLFF. DNA of the CDR3: TGCAGCGTTTCCAAGGGCTCCCCTAATGAAAAACTGTTTTTT.

The chain carries TRBV20-1 and TRBJ2-5; 9 bases match TRBD2. Germline V gives CDR1 DFQATT, CDR2 SNEGSKA (reference sequence). This CDR3 has 13 amino acids. With 6 bases clipped from V and 4 bases from J, the junction kept 6 bases outside the gene matches. The CDR3, as DNA: TGCAGTGCCCACCTTAGCGGGGGAGAGACCCAGTACTTC. Its translation: CSAHLSGGETQYF.

The chain uses TRBV25-1 and TRBJ1-6, with TRBD1 identical over 7 bases. The V gene's germline CDR1 is MGHDK and CDR2 SYGVNS. Trimming took 8 bases from V and 9 from J; bases not matched to a gene: 13. This CDR3 spans 15 amino acids. Written as DNA, the CDR3 is TGTGCCAGCGACTCACAAAGACAGGGTATTTCACCCCTCCACTTT. This codes for CASDSQRQGISPLHF.

CDR3 loop: CASSRASGSYYEQYF. The CDR3, as DNA: TGTGCCAGCAGTCGCGCTAGCGGGAGTTACTACGAGCAGTACTTC. This chain connects TRBV6-4 to TRBJ2-7; 10 positions agree with TRBD2. CDR1 is MRHNA and CDR2 is SNTAGT in the germline V gene. Unmatched junction bases numbered 7, after V lost 5 bases and J lost 3 bases. This CDR3 contains 15 residues.

The rearrangement joins TRBV5-8 to TRBJ2-7; D possibly corresponds to TRBD1 (5 bases). CDR1 is SGHTS, CDR2 YDEGEE, per germline. The CDR3 length is 15 residues. V was cut by 2 bases and J by 3 bases, with 15 bases left in between. In DNA, the CDR3 is TGTGCCAGCAGCTTCATGTTTGGACAAGACTACGAGCAGTACTTC. Protein sequence: CASSFMFGQDYEQYF.

This chain joins TRBV12-3 or TRBV12-4 and TRBJ2-7, with TRBD1 matching 10 bases. With 4 bases clipped from V and 4 bases from J, the junction kept 4 bases outside the gene matches. This CDR3 region has 14 residues. CDR3 loop: CASSWDRGGYEQYF. DNA for the CDR3: TGTGCCAGCAGTTGGGACAGGGGAGGGTACGAGCAGTACTTC.

The chain uses TRBV20-1 and TRBJ2-1; D may be TRBD2 (7 bases). CDR1 and CDR2 (germline): DFQATT, SNEGSKA (reference sequence). Trimming cost V 1 base and J 6 bases, with 16 bases left between them. This CDR3 comprises 15 residues. The CDR3 DNA sequence: TGCAGTGCTAGAGCTAGGGGGACTATTGGCAATGAGCAGTTCTTC. It yields the protein CSARARGTIGNEQFF.

The chain recombines TRBV5-8 with TRBJ2-1, with 8 bases lining up with TRBD1. CDR3 length: 15 residues. Germline V gene sequence: CDR1 SGHTS, CDR2 YDEGEE. The junction had 7 bases not matched to a gene; V was cut back by 5 bases and J by 3 bases. The CDR3 DNA follows: TGTGCCAGCAGAGTTTCAGGGGGCGGCTACAATGAGCAGTTCTTC. Translated: CASRVSGGGYNEQFF.

The gene calls are TRBV27 and TRBJ2-1; D may be TRBD1 (6 bases). The better agreement between TRBJ2-7 and the DNA end casts doubt on the J call. The CDR3 contains 12 residues. Germline V gene sequence: CDR1 MNHEY, CDR2 SMNVEV (reference sequence). CDR3 sequence reads: CASSETGWEQYF. CDR3 coding DNA: TGTGCCAGCAGTGAAACAGGGTGGGAGCAGTACTTC.

This rearrangement joins TRBV2 to TRBJ2-5; D gene uncertain. CDR3 length: 13 amino acids. CDR1 is SNHLY and CDR2 is FYNNEI in the germline V gene. V was pared by 7 bases and J by 4 bases, with 13 bases between. CDR3 loop: CASTSGAGETQYF. DNA of the CDR3: TGTGCCAGCACTTCGGGCGCAGGAGAGACCCAGTACTTC.

This clonotype turned up a few times. V usage is TRBV15 and J usage is TRBJ1-2, with D hard to call. Germline loops: CDR1 LNHNV, CDR2 YYDKDF (reference sequence). The CDR3 sequence is 13 residues long. Trimming pared 1 base from V and 3 bases from J, leaving 6 bases between. In DNA, the CDR3 is TGTGCCACCAGCAGAGGAGTGGACTATGGCTACACCTTC. Translated, it gives CATSRGVDYGYTF.

V usage is TRBV7-2 and J usage is TRBJ1-2; 7 bases align to TRBD1. Germline V gene lookup returns CDR1 SGHTA and CDR2 FQGNSA. The length of the CDR3 is 12 residues. V lost 2 bases, J lost 12 bases, and 6 bases stayed unmatched. In DNA, the CDR3 is TGTGCCAGCAGCTTATCAGCGAGGGGGCACACCTTC. Protein: CASSLSARGHTF.

Worth noting for this clonotype: It is likely a read error, because the conserved phenylalanine at the end of the CDR3 is missing. The rearrangement links TRBV7-3 to TRBJ2-3; tentative D call: TRBD2 (7 bases). CDR3 length: 15 amino acids. Germline-derived CDR1 and CDR2 are SGHTA and FQGTGA. Here the CDR3 reads CASSDRGASTDTQYL. Here the CDR3 DNA reads TGCGCCAGCAGCGACCGGGGGGCTAGCACAGATACGCAGTATCTT.

This CDR3 reads CASSAGGNSPLHF. The CDR3 DNA is TGTGCCAGCAGCGCAGGGGGGAATTCACCCCTCCACTTT. The chain carries TRBV25-1 and TRBJ1-6, with 7 bases aligning to TRBD1. CDR3 size: 13 residues. Germline trimming cut 6 bases from V and 7 bases from J; bases unmatched to any gene: 3. Germline CDR1 reads MGHDK; CDR2 reads SYGVNS. Complete variable domain (other parts from reference TRBV25-1 and TRBJ1-6): EADIYQTPRYLVIGTGKKITLECSQTMGHDKMYWYQQDPGMELHLIHYSYGVNSTEKGDLSSESTVSRIRTEHFPLTLESARPSHTSQYLCASSAGGNSPLHFGNGTRLTVT.

This clonotype was observed a single time. This chain joins TRBV2 and TRBJ2-5; D might be TRBD1 (6 bases). Per the germline V gene, CDR1 is SNHLY and CDR2 is FYNNEI. Trimming stripped 6 bases from V and 0 bases from J, with 11 bases between. The CDR3 sequence is 14 residues long. Here the CDR3 reads CASSETGYQETQYF. The CDR3 DNA follows: TGTGCCAGCAGCGAAACAGGGTACCAAGAGACCCAGTACTTC.

This chain connects TRBV10-3 to TRBJ1-1; no clear D. CDR3 length equals 14 residues. Germline V gene data show CDR1 as ENHRY and CDR2 as SYGVKD. With 0 bases removed from V and 0 bases from J, the gap between germline ends came to 5 bases. This CDR3 is CAISESEMNTEAFF. CDR3 nucleotides: TGTGCCATCAGTGAGTCGGAGATGAACACTGAAGCTTTCTTT.